Below are 13 T cell receptor beta chains sequenced from a single sample in a study of neurological immune-mediated disorders. TCRdb reprocessed the 5' RACE reads via MiXCR and lists one record per CDR3 protein. The sample has more than 15,000 distinct CDR3 sequences, 3.5% seen once. What was sequenced was CD8+ T cells from blood. These receptor sequences come from a middle-aged woman in good health.

This clonotype was observed at least ten times. V and J are TRBV28 and TRBJ2-5; tentative D call: TRBD1 (6 bases). CDR1 is MDHEN, CDR2 SYDVKM, per germline. The CDR3 extends over 17 amino acids. The germline V and J ends were trimmed by 4 bases and 2 bases, with 20 bases remaining between them. The CDR3 DNA reads as TGTGCCAGCAGTTCCCCATGGGCAGGGGTCCCACAAGAGACCCAGTACTTC. This translates into CASSSPWAGVPQETQYF.

This clonotype was counted many times. This chain connects TRBV20-1 to TRBJ2-1; 11 bases are a match to TRBD2. The CDR3 runs to 15 residues. V shed 4 bases and J 6 bases; nucleotides not matched to a gene: 8. CDR1 DFQATT and CDR2 SNEGSKA come from the germline V gene (reference sequence). The CDR3 DNA is TGCAGTGCTATCATAGCGGGAGGGCCCTTCAATGAGCAGTTCTTC. Residues: CSAIIAGGPFNEQFF.

This clonotype was seen ten or more times. The chain has TRBV5-5 and TRBJ1-5; D is ambiguous. The CDR3 has 13 amino acids. Deletions cut 0 bases from V and 5 bases from J, with 6 bases between. Germline V CDR1 and CDR2: SGHKS, YYEKEE (reference sequence). CDR3 bases: TGTGCCAGCAGCTTGGAAGGTTATCAGCCCCAGCATTTT. It specifies CASSLEGYQPQHF.

This clonotype has ten or more counts. V usage is TRBV20-1 and J usage is TRBJ2-1; TRBD2 agrees at 10 bases. V shed 1 base and J 0 bases; nucleotides not matched to a gene: 6. There are 17 residues in the CDR3. The germline V gene encodes CDR1 DFQATT and CDR2 SNEGSKA (reference sequence). CDR3 bases: TGCAGTGCTAGAGGTTGGACTAGCGGTAACTCCTACAATGAGCAGTTCTTC. Translation: CSARGWTSGNSYNEQFF.

This clonotype was seen repeatedly, ten times or more. The genes are TRBV5-8 and TRBJ2-2; 7 bases match TRBD2. CDR1 is SGHTS, CDR2 YDEGEE, per germline. This CDR3 is built from 14 residues. Trimming removed 3 bases from V and 4 bases from J; junction bases left unmatched: 3. The DNA of the CDR3 is TGTGCCAGCAGCTCGACTAGCTTCACCGGGGAGCTGTTTTTT. This translates into CASSSTSFTGELFF.

Many counts were recorded for this clonotype. The chain carries TRBV12-3 or TRBV12-4 and TRBJ2-5; D is perhaps TRBD2 (5 bases). This CDR3 spans 11 amino acids. The V and J ends lost 6 bases and 5 bases respectively, with 7 bases between them. This CDR3 reads CASSPGETQYF. The CDR3 region has the DNA TGTGCCAGCAGCCCGGGGGAGACCCAGTACTTC.

Many counts were recorded for this clonotype. The rearrangement links TRBV27 to TRBJ1-2; D gene ambiguous. The CDR3 length is 14 residues. Per the germline V gene, CDR1 is MNHEY and CDR2 is SMNVEV (reference sequence). The germline V and J ends were trimmed by 2 bases and 2 bases, with 9 bases remaining between them. CDR3 in DNA: TGTGCCAGCAGTTTAAGGAGGCCGAACTATGGCTACACCTTC. Translating it yields CASSLRRPNYGYTF.

This clonotype was seen ten or more times. The chain carries TRBV30 and TRBJ1-1; D might be TRBD1 (6 bases). V was shortened by 3 bases and J by 0 bases, with 8 bases between the two germline ends. The CDR3 is made up of 13 amino acids. The V gene's germline CDR1 is GTSNPN and CDR2 SVGIG (reference sequence). This CDR3 is CAWRQGLNTEAFF. The DNA for the CDR3 is TGTGCCTGGAGGCAGGGGCTGAACACTGAAGCTTTCTTT.

This clonotype was observed many times. This chain uses TRBV12-3 or TRBV12-4 with TRBJ2-6; D possibly corresponds to TRBD2 (5 bases). The CDR3 has 17 residues. The V and J ends lost 6 bases and 0 bases respectively, with 15 bases between them. The CDR3 protein is CASSRSGSRSGANVLTF. As DNA, the CDR3 is TGTGCCAGCAGCCGGTCTGGGAGCCGCTCTGGGGCCAACGTCCTGACTTTC.

In its sample, this clonotype was seen many times. V is TRBV20-1 and J is TRBJ2-7; 11 bases align to TRBD2. V shed 3 bases and J 7 bases; nucleotides not matched to a gene: 8. The CDR3 runs to 14 residues. CDR1 is DFQATT, CDR2 SNEGSKA, per germline (reference sequence). The CDR3: CSARTSGEVGEQYF. In nucleotides, the CDR3 is TGCAGTGCTAGGACTAGCGGGGAGGTGGGGGAGCAGTACTTC.

In its sample, this clonotype is medium-sized. The V call is TRBV9, the J call TRBJ2-1; TRBD2 is a possible D gene (6 bases). CDR3 size: 18 residues. Per germline, CDR1 SGDLS and CDR2 YYNGEE. Trimming cost V 4 bases and J 8 bases, with 28 bases left between them. CDR3 bases: TGTGCCAGCAGCTCCCTTGGGGTTCTAACGGGAGATATTGATGAGCAGTTCTTC. Its protein product is CASSSLGVLTGDIDEQFF.

This clonotype has a count of ten or more. The rearrangement joins TRBV3-1 to TRBJ2-5, with TRBD2 identical over 9 bases. The CDR3 loop spans 15 amino acids. V was pared by 1 base and J by 4 bases, with 4 bases of the junction left unmatched. Germline lookup yields CDR1 LGHDT and CDR2 YNNKEL (reference sequence). The CDR3 nucleotides read TGTGCCAGCAGCCAAGTAGCGGGAGCTTTAGAGACCCAGTACTTC. This codes for CASSQVAGALETQYF.

This clonotype appeared many times. This sequence joins TRBV6-2 or TRBV6-3 and TRBJ2-7; 10 nucleotides line up with TRBD2. V trimming: 6 bases; J trimming: 2 bases; junction bases outside the gene matches: 7. The CDR3 length is 15 residues. The germline gives CDR1 MNHEY, CDR2 SVGEGT. The CDR3 DNA sequence: TGTGCCAGCAGGGACCGACTAGCGGGTACCTACGAGCAGTACTTC. Translation: CASRDRLAGTYEQYF.